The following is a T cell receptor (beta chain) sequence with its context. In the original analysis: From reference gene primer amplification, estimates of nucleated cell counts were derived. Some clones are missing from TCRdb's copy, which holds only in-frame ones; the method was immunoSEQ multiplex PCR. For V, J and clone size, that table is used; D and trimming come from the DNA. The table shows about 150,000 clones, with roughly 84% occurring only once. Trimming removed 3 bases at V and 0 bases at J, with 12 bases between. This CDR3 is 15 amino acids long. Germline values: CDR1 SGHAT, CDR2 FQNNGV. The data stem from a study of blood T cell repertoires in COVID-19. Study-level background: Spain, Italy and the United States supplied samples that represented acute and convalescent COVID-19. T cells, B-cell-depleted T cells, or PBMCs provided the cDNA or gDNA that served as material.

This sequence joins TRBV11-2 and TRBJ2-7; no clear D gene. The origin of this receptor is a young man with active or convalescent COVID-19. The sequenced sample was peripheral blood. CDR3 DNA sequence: TGTGCCAGCAGCTTCTCAGTGGCGGACTCCTACGAGCAGTACTTC. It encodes CASSFSVADSYEQYF. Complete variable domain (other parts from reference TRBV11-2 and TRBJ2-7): EAGVAQSPRYKIIEKRQSVAFWCNPISGHATLYWYQQILGQGPKLLIQFQNNGVVDDSQLPKDRFSAERLKGVDSTLKIQPAKLEDSAVYLCASSFSVADSYEQYFGPGTRLTVT.